Presented here are 21 T cell receptor beta chains from one specimen sequenced in a study of CD8+ T cells in alopecia areata. RNA extraction and reverse transcription yielded cDNA as sequencing template. Repertoires were generated with immunoSEQ multiplex PCR, while TCRdb's copy carries only in-frame clones and drops some. Of more than 200,000 clones listed, 67% are singletons. The starting material was CD4+ T cells sorted from blood, obtained at week 0. The receptor source for this set is a human donor with alopecia areata.

In its sample, this clone was seen a few times. The chain has TRBV5-6 and TRBJ2-7, with 8 bases lining up with TRBD1. The V gene's germline CDR1 is SGHDT and CDR2 YYEEEE. The CDR3 spans 14 residues. V shed 4 bases, J shed 3 bases, and the junction held 6 bases outside the gene matches. CDR3 in amino acids: CASSGRTGFYEQYF. CDR3 nucleotide sequence: TGTGCCAGCAGCGGCAGGACAGGGTTCTACGAGCAGTACTTC.

The rearrangement joins TRBV5-1 to TRBJ2-7; TRBD1 might be the D (6 bases). V lost 4 bases and J 2 bases, leaving 10 bases between the germline ends. There are 13 residues in the CDR3. Looked up from germline, CDR1 is SGHRS and CDR2 is YFSETQ. CDR3 bases: TGCGCCAGCAGCCAAACAGGGCCCTACGAGCAGTACTTC. It codes for CASSQTGPYEQYF.

V gene TRBV9 combines with J gene TRBJ2-2, with unresolved D. The CDR3 length is 13 residues. The V end lost 0 bases, the J end lost 4 bases, and 4 bases lay between the germline ends. In germline, CDR1 is SGDLS, CDR2 YYNGEE. The CDR3 DNA sequence: TGTGCCAGCAGCGTAGTTACCACCGGGGAGCTGTTTTTT. Translated, it gives CASSVVTTGELFF.

This clone has only a few counts. This chain joins TRBV5-1 and TRBJ2-4; D is possibly TRBD1 or TRBD2 (6 bases each). Germline V gene sequence: CDR1 SGHRS, CDR2 YFSETQ. The CDR3 consists of 13 residues. V lost 0 bases and J 9 bases, leaving 10 bases between the germline ends. The CDR3: CASSLDGGGIQYF. CDR3 coding DNA: TGCGCCAGCAGCTTGGATGGAGGGGGCATTCAGTACTTC. The variable domain in full, completed from reference TRBV5-1 and TRBJ2-4, reads KAGVTQTPRYLIKTRGQQVTLSCSPISGHRSVSWYQQTPGQGLQFLFEYFSETQRNKGNFPGRFSGRQFSNSRSEMNVSTLELGDSALYLCASSLDGGGIQYFGAGTRLSVL.

The chain is built from TRBV15 and TRBJ2-1; 9 positions match TRBD1. V trimming: 4 bases; J trimming: 4 bases; junction bases outside the gene matches: 8. The CDR3 totals 16 residues. Per germline, CDR1 LNHNV and CDR2 YYDKDF (reference sequence). Here the CDR3 DNA reads TGTGCCACCAGCACCGCCGACAGGGGGATATACAATGAGCAGTTCTTC. Protein sequence: CATSTADRGIYNEQFF. The full variable domain, with the rest looked up from reference TRBV15 and TRBJ2-1, is DAMVIQNPRYQVTQFGKPVTLSCSQTLNHNVMYWYQQKSSQAPKLLFHYYDKDFNNEADTPDNFQSRRPNTSFCFLDIRSPGLGDTAMYLCATSTADRGIYNEQFFGPGTRLTVL.

DNA of the CDR3: TGTGCCTGGAGTGCTTCAGGGGGGAGAGAGACCCAGTACTTC. Translated: CAWSASGGRETQYF. The rearrangement joins TRBV30 to TRBJ2-5; a weak D match, TRBD1 (7 bases). CDR1 GTSNPN and CDR2 SVGIG come from the germline V gene (reference sequence). The CDR3 has 14 amino acids. V lost 1 base and J lost 4, with 13 bases in between.

The chain links TRBV10-3 to TRBJ2-5; 7 bases map to TRBD2. V dropped 2 bases and J dropped 4; count of bases not matched to a gene: 10. The CDR3 length is 16 residues. Germline V gene data show CDR1 as ENHRY and CDR2 as SYGVKD. CDR3 region: CAISEGRGGLLETQYF. The CDR3 DNA reads TGTGCCATCAGTGAGGGTCGCGGGGGACTTCTAGAGACCCAGTACTTC.

This chain uses TRBV29-1 with TRBJ2-2, with D possibly being TRBD1 (6 bases). Germline-derived CDR1 and CDR2 are SQVTM and ANQGSEA. The CDR3 runs 15 residues. The CDR3 sequence is CSGEFGQSNTGELFF. The CDR3 coding sequence is TGCAGTGGGGAGTTCGGACAGTCGAACACCGGGGAGCTGTTTTTT.

This chain connects TRBV2 to TRBJ1-6, with unresolved D. The CDR3 loop spans 13 amino acids. The V and J ends lost 1 base and 7 bases respectively, with 5 bases between them. Germline CDR1 SNHLY, CDR2 FYNNEI. The CDR3 DNA reads as TGTGCCAGCAGTGAAGTTCGGAATTCACCCCTCCACTTT. Its protein is CASSEVRNSPLHF.

The CDR3 region is CAWSVTGGNAQYF. The CDR3 region has the DNA TGTGCCTGGAGTGTTACGGGTGGGAATGCCCAGTACTTC. This chain connects TRBV30 to TRBJ2-5; D gene unclear. Trimming removed 0 bases at V and 9 bases at J, with 14 bases between. This CDR3 is 13 amino acids long. Germline CDR1 reads GTSNPN; CDR2 reads SVGIG (reference sequence).

V is TRBV30 and J is TRBJ2-5; D might be TRBD1 or TRBD2, each matching 5 bases. Per the germline V gene, CDR1 is GTSNPN and CDR2 is SVGIG (reference sequence). The CDR3 sequence is 17 residues long. V lost 0 bases and J 5 bases, leaving 22 bases between the germline ends. The CDR3 protein is CAWSVAPGTSGWETQYF. The CDR3 DNA follows: TGTGCCTGGAGTGTAGCCCCCGGGACGTCGGGTTGGGAGACCCAGTACTTC.

This sequence joins TRBV29-1 and TRBJ2-7, with TRBD1 matching 10 bases. V lost 6 bases and J lost 7; bases outside the gene matches: 12. This CDR3 region has 14 residues. CDR1 is SQVTM and CDR2 is ANQGSEA in the germline V gene. Here the CDR3 reads CSVGTGARPREQYF. DNA for the CDR3: TGCAGCGTGGGGACAGGGGCCCGCCCTAGGGAGCAGTACTTC.

The rearrangement joins TRBV30 to TRBJ1-1; D remains unclear. Looked up from germline, CDR1 is GTSNPN and CDR2 is SVGIG (reference sequence). CDR3 length equals 12 residues. Trimming left V 4 bases short and J 6 bases short, with 12 bases between. The CDR3 here is CAWTKGGAEAFF. The CDR3 region has the DNA TGTGCCTGGACAAAAGGAGGCGCTGAAGCTTTCTTT.

This clone has more than one count but fewer than ten. Other DNA sequences from this sample encode an identical CDR3 as well. J is TRBJ2-7 and V is TRBV29-1; TRBD1 is a possible D gene (6 bases). The CDR3 consists of 11 residues. Germline V lookup: CDR1 SQVTM, CDR2 ANQGSEA. V lost 7 bases and J lost 3, with 10 bases in between. The CDR3 DNA follows: TGCAGCGCCCTGGACAGCTACGAGCAGTACTTC. This codes for CSALDSYEQYF.

This chain links TRBV5-6 with TRBJ2-3; tentatively, D is TRBD1 (7 bases). V lost 1 base and J 11 bases, leaving 14 bases between the germline ends. The CDR3 is 13 amino acids. CDR1 is SGHDT and CDR2 is YYEEEE in the germline V gene. The CDR3 sequence is CASSLQRQGGQYF. DNA for the CDR3: TGTGCCAGCAGCTTGCAGCGACAGGGAGGGCAGTATTTT.

This rearrangement joins TRBV2 to TRBJ1-5; D is unresolved. The CDR3 totals 13 residues. CDR1 is SNHLY, CDR2 FYNNEI, per germline. V lost 8 bases, J lost 0 bases, and 8 bases lay in between. The CDR3 loop is CASVPNSNQPQHF. CDR3 bases: TGTGCCAGCGTACCTAATAGCAATCAGCCCCAGCATTTT.

This clone has a handful of counts. The chain links TRBV7-8 to TRBJ2-7; a weak D match, TRBD1 (5 bases). The V end lost 3 bases, the J end lost 4 bases, and 10 bases lay between the germline ends. CDR1 and CDR2 from the germline V gene are SGHVS and FQNEAQ. CDR3 size: 13 residues. DNA of the CDR3: TGTGCCAGCAGCTTCTTCACAGGTTACGAGCAGTACTTC. This translates into CASSFFTGYEQYF.

This chain uses TRBV6-5 with TRBJ2-1; 10 nucleotides line up with TRBD2. Germline trimming cut 8 bases from V and 6 bases from J; bases unmatched to any gene: 10. The CDR3 spans 15 residues. CDR1 is MNHEY and CDR2 is SVGAGI in the germline V gene. The CDR3 bases are TGTGCCAGCCACAAAGCGGGGGGGCCCAGCAATGAGCAGTTCTTC. This codes for CASHKAGGPSNEQFF.

The J gene is TRBJ2-3, the V gene TRBV5-5; TRBD1 aligns across 8 bases. Germline V CDR1 and CDR2: SGHKS, YYEKEE (reference sequence). The CDR3 runs to 14 residues. The trim removed 4 bases at V and 2 bases at J, leaving 3 bases unmatched. The CDR3 nucleotides are TGTGCCAGCAGCCGACAGGGGACCACAGATACGCAGTATTTT. This encodes CASSRQGTTDTQYF.

The chain links TRBV2 to TRBJ1-1, with D hard to call. This CDR3 has 15 amino acids. V was cut by 2 bases and J by 2 bases, with 12 bases left in between. CDR1 and CDR2 from the germline V gene are SNHLY and FYNNEI. As DNA, the CDR3 is TGTGCCAGCAGTGAACGGCAGGCGTTCAACACTGAAGCTTTCTTT. Translating gives CASSERQAFNTEAFF.

This chain links TRBV30 with TRBJ1-4; 8 positions agree with TRBD1. Losses at the gene ends were 2 bases for V and 8 bases for J; bases not matched to a gene: 4. The germline gives CDR1 GTSNPN, CDR2 SVGIG (reference sequence). The CDR3 spans 13 residues. CDR3 sequence reads: CAWSLTGEEKLFF. The CDR3 DNA sequence: TGTGCCTGGAGTTTGACAGGGGAAGAAAAACTGTTTTTT. Based on the CDR3 plus reference TRBV30 and TRBJ1-4, the full variable domain is SQTIHQWPATLVQPVGSPLSLECTVEGTSNPNLYWYRQAAGRGLQLLFYSVGIGQISSEVPQNLSASRPQDRQFILSSKKLLLSDSGFYLCAWSLTGEEKLFFGSGTQLSVL.